The present TCR beta chain was sequenced within a study of T cell responses to AZD1222 COVID-19 vaccine. Study-wide findings and caveats: Epitopes outside B.1.351 and B.1.1.7 mutated regions reportedly drew nearly half of spike TCRs.

In the case of this clone: The antigen is unknown.

The protocol was immunoSEQ multiplex PCR, while the TCRdb copy is restricted to in-frame clones and leaves out a portion. This table has 84,000 or so clones, 91% appearing once. V was shortened by 0 bases and J by 5 bases, with 12 bases between the two germline ends. The length of the CDR3 is 14 residues. Germline CDR1 SGHNT, CDR2 YYREEE (reference sequence). This chain joins TRBV5-4 and TRBJ2-7, with D tentatively TRBD1 or TRBD2 (6 bases each). This sample comprised peripheral blood, obtained on day 0 of MenACWY control vaccination. The receptor comes from an adult in good health. Written as DNA, the CDR3 is TGTGCCAGCAGCTTGGGGCAGGGGAGGAACGAGCAGTACTTC. Encoded protein: CASSLGQGRNEQYF.